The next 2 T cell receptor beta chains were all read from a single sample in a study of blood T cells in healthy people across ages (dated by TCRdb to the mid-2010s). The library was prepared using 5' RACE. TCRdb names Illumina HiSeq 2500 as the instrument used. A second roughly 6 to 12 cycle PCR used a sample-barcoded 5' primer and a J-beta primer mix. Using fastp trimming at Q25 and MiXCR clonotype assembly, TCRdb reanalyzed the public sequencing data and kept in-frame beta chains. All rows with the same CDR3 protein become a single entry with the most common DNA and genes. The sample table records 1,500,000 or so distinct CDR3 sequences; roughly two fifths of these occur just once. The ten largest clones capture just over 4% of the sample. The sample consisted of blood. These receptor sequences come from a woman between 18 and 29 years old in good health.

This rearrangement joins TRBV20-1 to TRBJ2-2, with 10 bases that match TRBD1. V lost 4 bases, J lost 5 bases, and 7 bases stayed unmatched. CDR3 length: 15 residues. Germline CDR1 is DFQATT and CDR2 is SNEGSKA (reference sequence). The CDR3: CSATRDRGSTGELFF. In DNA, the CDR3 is TGCAGTGCTACCCGGGACAGGGGTAGTACCGGGGAGCTGTTTTTT.

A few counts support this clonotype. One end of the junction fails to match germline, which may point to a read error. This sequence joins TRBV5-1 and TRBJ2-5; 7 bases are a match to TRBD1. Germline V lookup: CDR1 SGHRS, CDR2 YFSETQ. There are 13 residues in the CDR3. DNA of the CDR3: TGTGCCAGCAGCTTAGAGGGGGCGGAGACCCAGTACTTC. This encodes CASSLEGAETQYF. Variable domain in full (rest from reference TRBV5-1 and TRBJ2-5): KAGVTQTPRYLIKTRGQQVTLSCSPISGHRSVSWYQQTPGQGLQFLFEYFSETQRNKGNFPGRFSGRQFSNSRSEMNVSTLELGDSALYLCASSLEGAETQYFGPGTRLLVL.